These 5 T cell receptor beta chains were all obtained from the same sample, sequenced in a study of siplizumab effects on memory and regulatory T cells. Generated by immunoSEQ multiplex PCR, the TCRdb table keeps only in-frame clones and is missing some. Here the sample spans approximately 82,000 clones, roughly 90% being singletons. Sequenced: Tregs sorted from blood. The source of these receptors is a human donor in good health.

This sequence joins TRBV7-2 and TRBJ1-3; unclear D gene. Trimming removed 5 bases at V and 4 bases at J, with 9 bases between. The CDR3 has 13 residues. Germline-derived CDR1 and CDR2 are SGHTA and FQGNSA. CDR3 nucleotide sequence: TGTGCCAGCAGCGTCCTATTAGGAAACACCATATATTTT. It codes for CASSVLLGNTIYF.

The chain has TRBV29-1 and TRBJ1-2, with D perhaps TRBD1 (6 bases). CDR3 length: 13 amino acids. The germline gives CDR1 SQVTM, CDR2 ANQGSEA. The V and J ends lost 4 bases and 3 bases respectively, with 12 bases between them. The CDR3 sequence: CSVGGAGDYGYTF. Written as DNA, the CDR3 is TGCAGCGTTGGGGGGGCCGGGGACTATGGCTACACCTTC.

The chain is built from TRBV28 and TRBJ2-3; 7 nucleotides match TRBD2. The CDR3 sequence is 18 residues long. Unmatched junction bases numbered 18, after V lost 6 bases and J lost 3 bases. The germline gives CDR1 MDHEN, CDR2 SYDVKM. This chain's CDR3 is CASRQWGLRGVGTDTQYF. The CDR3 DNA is TGTGCCAGCAGGCAGTGGGGCCTCCGGGGGGTAGGAACAGATACGCAGTATTTT. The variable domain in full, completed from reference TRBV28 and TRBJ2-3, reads DVKVTQSSRYLVKRTGEKVFLECVQDMDHENMFWYRQDPGLGLRLIYFSYDVKMKEKGDIPEGYSVSREKKERFSLILESASTNQTSMYLCASRQWGLRGVGTDTQYFGPGTRLTVL.

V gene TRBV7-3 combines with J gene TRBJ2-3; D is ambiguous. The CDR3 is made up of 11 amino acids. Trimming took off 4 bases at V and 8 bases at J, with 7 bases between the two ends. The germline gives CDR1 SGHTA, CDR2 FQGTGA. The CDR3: CASSSLGTQYF. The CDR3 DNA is TGTGCCAGCAGCTCCCTAGGTACGCAGTATTTT.

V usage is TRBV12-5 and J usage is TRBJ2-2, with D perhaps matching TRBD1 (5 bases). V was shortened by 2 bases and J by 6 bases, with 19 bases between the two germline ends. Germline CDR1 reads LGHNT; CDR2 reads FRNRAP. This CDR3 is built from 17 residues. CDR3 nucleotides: TGTGCTAGTGGTTTGATCGTCGGGTCAGGGATGGCCGGGGAGCTGTTTTTT. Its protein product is CASGLIVGSGMAGELFF. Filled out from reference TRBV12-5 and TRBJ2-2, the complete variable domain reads DARVTQTPRHKVTEMGQEVTMRCQPILGHNTVFWYRQTMMQGLELLAYFRNRAPLDDSGMPKDRFSAEMPDATLATLKIQPSEPRDSAVYFCASGLIVGSGMAGELFFGEGSRLTVL.